The present TCR beta chain was sequenced within a study of blood T cell repertoires in COVID-19 (dated by TCRdb to 2018 to 2021). Looking at the study overall: Samples covering the acute and convalescent phases of COVID-19 were provided by collaborators in the United States, Italy and Spain. The material from the prospective study consisted of cDNA or gDNA derived from T cells, B-cell-depleted T cells, or PBMCs. The dataset comprised deeply sampled blood TCRbeta repertoires from subjects exposed to, actively infected with, or recovered from COVID-19. A freely available public database, intended as a resource for researchers studying the immune response to SARS-CoV-2, is where the repertoires were released. The samples were drawn from the first 160 participants of the ongoing ImmuneRACE study and from some 1,300 subjects provided by 6 global collaborators. Nearly every sample came with metadata listing a de-identified subject ID, COVID-19 status, age in years and sex. Where available, HLA class I and class II types were taken from metadata supplied by the sample provider and were not determined by assay-based typing. What the work shows at the level of the full study, not this receptor alone: How much clinical and demographic metadata was included differed by source and by participant, and the metadata was provided uncurated.

This clone was observed a few times. The antigen this receptor binds is unknown. No much larger clone is present one base from it, and per-base qualities are unavailable. At one collaborating source in Seattle, patients were enrolled during active infection and were followed longitudinally through the course of disease. The collaborating institutions used their own protocols to collect whole blood in K2EDTA tubes. For TCRbeta analysis, collaborators shipped samples as frozen whole blood, isolated PBMCs, or DNA extracted from either of those sample types. TCRbeta CDR3 regions were amplified from genomic DNA by means of the immunoSEQ Assay, a bias-controlled multiplex PCR. The original methods were these. The number of nucleated cells in each sample was estimated by amplification of reference gene primers within the assay. Sequence reads were collapsed and filtered to measure the absolute abundance of every unique TCRbeta CDR3 rearrangement. For each sample, productive Simpson clonality was calculated as the square root of Simpson's diversity index across productive rearrangements. TCRdb provides this immuneACCESS table in a form limited to in-frame rearrangements. Some clones are lacking; in checked studies, under half of them reflect an unresolved V gene, and why the rest are absent is not known. The DNA was the basis for D and trimming; V, J and clone size are from that table. The sample data list about 260,000 clones, and approximately 88% of these were observed just once. Around 9.6% of the sample rests with the top ten.

The sample consisted of peripheral blood. This TCR derives from a woman between 70 and 85 years old with COVID-19, enrolled during active disease.

In nucleotide form, the sequence is TGTGCAAGTCGCTTAGCGCCTCCGCCAGGGCCAGGGAGGAAATACGAGCAGTACTTC. Its coded protein is CASRLAPPPGPGRKYEQYF. The sequence is built from TRBV12-2 and TRBJ2-7; TRBD2, the table's D call, was not compared with the DNA. TRBV12-2 is flagged as a pseudogene. From the cysteine up to the phenylalanine, the CDR3 has a length of 19 residues. Of all the DNA, just the CDR3 is kept, 57 bases in frame from base 1.